The entry that follows covers one TCR beta chain sequence. This clonotype has a handful of counts. Its antigen is currently not known. No qualities accompany the bases; no much larger clone lies one base away. Every donor in the study was a healthy Caucasian. This entry belongs to a study of identical twins (dated by TCRdb to between 2015 and 2016). Notes on the research overall: TCR alpha and beta repertoires from monozygotic twins, unrelated adults of various ages and cord blood were deep-sequenced to test whether fetal clonotypes persist. To rule out contamination, replicate twin experiments were performed at different times with different library preparation protocols. Points the paper makes about the study in general: Abundant cord blood beta clonotypes carried fewer insertions; young adult naive repertoires showed a weaker similar trend, while memory repertoires showed none. Invariant T cells such as MAIT and iNKT could partly confound zero-insertion analyses, though diverse VJ usage argued against this for most clonotypes. Conclusions relied on cross-sectional statistical analysis, since the same donors could not be followed over many years. Recombination models systematically underestimated out-of-frame TCR alpha sharing in monozygotic twins but agreed with sharing between unrelated individuals. The excess sharing between twins in beta out-of-frame sequences was weaker because fewer shared sequences reduced the signal-to-noise ratio. Compared with coincidental sharing between unrelated individuals, out-of-frame TCR alpha sequences shared between twins showed an excess of sequences with low generation probability.

Preparation of the library involved 5' RACE. The sequencer was an Illumina HiSeq 2000. Template switching added a universal primer binding site, and the final cDNA carried a unique molecular identifier that allowed TCR cDNA molecules to be counted accurately. Specific primers in the conserved constant-segment region were used to synthesize first-strand cDNA for TCR alpha and beta chains. To control for contamination, every cDNA library carried two barcodes: a SMART-Mk sample barcode plus Illumina barcodes. TruSeq adapter sequences along with Illumina sample barcodes were introduced in two successive PCR steps. TCR alpha and beta cDNA libraries were sequenced on the Illumina HiSeq platform with custom primers. Turning to the authors' computational methods: Unique molecular identifiers were extracted from raw reads with MiGEC, and CDR3 positions were determined with MiXCR. For each individual, recombination models were inferred using an EM algorithm with the repgenHMM and IGoR tools. Shared clonotypes were analyzed with the tcR package in R, and sharing was normalized by the product of cloneset sizes. To study raw recombination without the effects of thymic and clonal selection, out-of-frame nonproductive sequences were analyzed. Starting from the raw public reads, TCRdb applied fastp trimming at Q25, assembled clones with MiXCR and retained in-frame beta chains. Records with the same CDR3 protein are collapsed into one entry carrying the most frequent genes and DNA. TCRdb, rather than the study authors, made the V and J calls. Recorded for this sample are 1.5 million or so distinct CDR3 sequences; under 35% of them occurred a single time. 0.25% to 0.3% of the sample belongs to the ten largest clones.

Spanning cysteine to phenylalanine, the CDR3 consists of 15 amino acids. The DNA shown is the 45-base CDR3, in frame from base 1. CDR1 MDHEN and CDR2 SYDVKM were looked up in the germline V gene. After removal of 6 bases from V and 6 bases from J, the junction retains 8 bases not matched to a gene. The sequence is built from TRBV28 and TRBJ2-1; TRBD2 matches 10 bases in the middle. Sequenced input: cord blood. This sequence was found in a newborn girl in good health. The nucleotides are TGTGCCAGCAGGTACGGACTAGCGGCCTCCAATGAGCAGTTCTTC. Translated, it reads CASRYGLAASNEQFF. The CDR3, completed at both ends by the reference TRBV28 and TRBJ2-1 genes, gives the full variable domain DVKVTQSSRYLVKRTGEKVFLECVQDMDHENMFWYRQDPGLGLRLIYFSYDVKMKEKGDIPEGYSVSREKKERFSLILESASTNQTSMYLCASRYGLAASNEQFFGPGTRLTVL.